Sequencing of this TCR beta chain was carried out in a study of blood T cell repertoires in COVID-19. Turning to the study itself: The United States, Italy and Spain were the sources of the acute and convalescent COVID-19 samples. PBMCs, B-cell-depleted T cells, or T cells provided the cDNA or gDNA that made up the material.

Trimming removed 2 bases from V and 2 bases from J, with 10 bases in between. Germline V CDR1 and CDR2: MNHEY, SVGEGT. The CDR3 is 15 residues long. Original processing methods: Counts of nucleated cells, estimated from reference gene primer amplification, were obtained. TCRdb keeps only in-frame clones here, not all; method: immunoSEQ multiplex PCR. V, J and clone size reflect that table, while D and trimming were determined from the DNA. The sample holds about 70,000 clones, about four fifths seen once. The TCR sequence derives from a man between 65 and 80 years old who had recovered from COVID-19. Sequencing was done on a sample of peripheral blood. The V and J genes are TRBV6-2 or TRBV6-3 and TRBJ1-5, with D possibly TRBD1 on 6 matching bases. CDR3 sequence: CASSYTGLGNQPQHF. CDR3 nucleotide sequence: TGTGCCAGCAGTTACACAGGGCTGGGCAATCAGCCCCAGCATTTT.